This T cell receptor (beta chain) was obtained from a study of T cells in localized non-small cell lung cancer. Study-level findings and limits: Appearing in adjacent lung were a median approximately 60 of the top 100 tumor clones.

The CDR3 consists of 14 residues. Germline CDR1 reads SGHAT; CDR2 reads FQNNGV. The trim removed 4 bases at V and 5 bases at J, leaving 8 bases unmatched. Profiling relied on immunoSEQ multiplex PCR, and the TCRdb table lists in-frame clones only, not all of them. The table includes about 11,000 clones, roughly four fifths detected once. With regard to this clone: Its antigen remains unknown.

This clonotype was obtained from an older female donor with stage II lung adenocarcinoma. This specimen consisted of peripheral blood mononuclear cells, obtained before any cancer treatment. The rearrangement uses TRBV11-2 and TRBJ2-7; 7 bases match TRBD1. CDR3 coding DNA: TGTGCCAGCAGCTGGCTAGGACAGGCGAACGAGCAGTACTTC. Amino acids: CASSWLGQANEQYF.